This T cell receptor beta chain came from a study of shared T cell receptors in the human thymus. Using immunoSEQ multiplex PCR, the repertoire was profiled, and TCRdb retains in-frame clones only, with some absent. The profile shows hundreds of thousands of clones, approximately 89% of them singletons. In germline, CDR1 is MDHEN, CDR2 SYDVKM. The CDR3 runs to 18 residues. Trimming stripped 10 bases from V and 4 bases from J, with 28 bases between. The sample was also reused in another study, on human thymus T cells. That work states: The donor group consisted of healthy Finnish infants who were having corrective surgery for congenital heart defects. Obtained as resections during corrective heart surgery, the thymus tissue was then studied. Biased V and J segment usage appeared in thymus and peripheral blood. Unrelated people showed highly overlapping thymic repertoires, related research reported.

Sequencing was performed on thymocytes. The rearrangement joins TRBV28 to TRBJ1-4, with D maybe TRBD1 (5 bases). The clonotype comes from a boy less than two years old with a congenital heart defect. As DNA, the CDR3 is TGTGCCACCTCCTCGCCGCCGAAGGGGCGCGGGGGTAATGAAAAACTGTTTTTT. Its translation is CATSSPPKGRGGNEKLFF.